Listed below are T cell receptor beta chains from one sample, sequenced in a study of cytomegalovirus exposure and HLA in healthy donors. Libraries were prepared by immunoSEQ multiplex PCR; TCRdb keeps only in-frame clonotypes and omits some of them. The sample contains about 98,000 clones, approximately 69% of which appear only once. The sequenced sample was PBMCs. Every receptor here comes from a female donor in good health and CMV-seronegative. Both conserved end residues are part of each CDR3. The order of the fields is V gene, J gene, CDR3 length, clone size, D gene, CDR3 DNA, CDR3 protein. D genes are given only for firm matches. The listing skips clone size in some rows; elsewhere it reads once, few, many or a size class.

v_gene: TRBV30; j_gene: TRBJ2-5; len: 12; abundance: few; d_gene: .; CDR3nt: TGTGCCTGGAGTGTTCAGGGAGAGACCCAGTACTTC; CDR3aa: CAWSVQGETQYF
v_gene: TRBV15; j_gene: TRBJ1-5; len: 14; abundance: .; d_gene: TRBD1; CDR3nt: TGTGCCACCAGGGACGACAGGGCTGGGCAGCCCCAGCATTTT; CDR3aa: CATRDDRAGQPQHF
v_gene: TRBV7-7; j_gene: TRBJ2-2; len: 14; abundance: .; d_gene: .; CDR3nt: TGTGCTAGCAGCTTCCGGCAGGGCACCGGGGAGCTGTTTTTT; CDR3aa: CASSFRQGTGELFF
v_gene: TRBV28; j_gene: TRBJ1-2; len: 15; abundance: .; d_gene: TRBD1; CDR3nt: TGTGCCAGCAGTCCCCCGAGGCAGGGGGCTGATGGCTACACCTTC; CDR3aa: CASSPPRQGADGYTF
v_gene: TRBV19; j_gene: TRBJ2-1; len: 13; abundance: .; d_gene: TRBD1; CDR3nt: TGTGACAGTCAACAGGGGGCTCTAAATGAGCAGTTCTTC; CDR3aa: CDSQQGALNEQFF
v_gene: TRBV4-3; j_gene: TRBJ1-2; len: 13; abundance: few; d_gene: .; CDR3nt: TGCGCCAGCAGCCAAGACGGGAACTATGGCTACACCTTC; CDR3aa: CASSQDGNYGYTF
v_gene: TRBV30; j_gene: TRBJ2-7; len: 13; abundance: .; d_gene: .; CDR3nt: TGTGCCTGGAGTGTTCTGGGCTCCTGGAAGCAGTACTTC; CDR3aa: CAWSVLGSWKQYF
v_gene: TRBV5-6; j_gene: TRBJ2-3; len: 14; abundance: once; d_gene: .; CDR3nt: TGTGCCAGCAGCCCAGGGGGGTGGACAGATACGCAGTATTTT; CDR3aa: CASSPGGWTDTQYF
v_gene: TRBV7-2; j_gene: TRBJ2-5; len: 15; abundance: .; d_gene: TRBD2; CDR3nt: TGTGCCAGCAGCTCTTCCGGGAGGGGCGGGGAGACCCAGTACTTC; CDR3aa: CASSSSGRGGETQYF
v_gene: TRBV7-9; j_gene: TRBJ2-7; len: 12; abundance: .; d_gene: .; CDR3nt: TGTTCCAGCACCACGGGCTCCTACGAGCAGTACTTC; CDR3aa: CSSTTGSYEQYF
v_gene: TRBV5-6; j_gene: TRBJ2-7; len: 14; abundance: .; d_gene: .; CDR3nt: TGTGCCTCCGGCCGGGACATAAGCTCCTACGAGCAGTACTTC; CDR3aa: CASGRDISSYEQYF
v_gene: TRBV2; j_gene: TRBJ1-1; len: 13; abundance: few; d_gene: .; CDR3nt: TGTGCCAGCAGTGGACAGATGAACACTGAAGCTTTCTTT; CDR3aa: CASSGQMNTEAFF
v_gene: TRBV5-4; j_gene: TRBJ2-7; len: 13; abundance: .; d_gene: .; CDR3nt: TGTGCCAGCAGCTTGGGCTATAACTACGAGCAGTACTTC; CDR3aa: CASSLGYNYEQYF
v_gene: TRBV6-1; j_gene: TRBJ2-7; len: 15; abundance: few; d_gene: TRBD1; CDR3nt: TGTGCCAGCAGTGACGGGACAGGGGGCATGTACGAGCAGTACTTC; CDR3aa: CASSDGTGGMYEQYF
v_gene: TRBV6-1; j_gene: TRBJ1-2; len: 13; abundance: .; d_gene: TRBD1; CDR3nt: TGTGCCAGCAGTGAGGGACAGGGAGGCGGCTACACCTTC; CDR3aa: CASSEGQGGGYTF
v_gene: TRBV6-5; j_gene: TRBJ1-6; len: 16; abundance: few; d_gene: .; CDR3nt: TGTGCCAGCAGTTACGGGGGGGCAGGGTATAATTCACCCCTCCACTTT; CDR3aa: CASSYGGAGYNSPLHF
v_gene: TRBV7-9; j_gene: TRBJ2-1; len: 16; abundance: .; d_gene: .; CDR3nt: TGTGCCAGCAGCCCCACCCGGAGCGCCTTAAACGATGAGCAGTTCTTC; CDR3aa: CASSPTRSALNDEQFF
v_gene: TRBV7-2; j_gene: TRBJ1-1; len: 15; abundance: .; d_gene: .; CDR3nt: TGTGCCAGCAGTTTGTTACCCACAGGGAACACTGAAGCTTTCTTT; CDR3aa: CASSLLPTGNTEAFF
v_gene: TRBV28; j_gene: TRBJ2-1; len: 15; abundance: .; d_gene: .; CDR3nt: TGTGCCAGCAGTTCACAGGGTCCAGGTCGAGGTGAGCAGTTCTTC; CDR3aa: CASSSQGPGRGEQFF
v_gene: TRBV7-9; j_gene: TRBJ1-3; len: 15; abundance: .; d_gene: .; CDR3nt: TGTGCCAGCAGCTTAGCTGGGGGGAGTGGAAACACCATATATTTT; CDR3aa: CASSLAGGSGNTIYF
v_gene: TRBV6-1; j_gene: TRBJ2-1; len: 16; abundance: .; d_gene: .; CDR3nt: TGTGCCAGCAGTGTTTGGCCAGGGATGGCCTACAATGAGCAGTTCTTC; CDR3aa: CASSVWPGMAYNEQFF
v_gene: TRBV2; j_gene: TRBJ1-5; len: 14; abundance: few; d_gene: TRBD1; CDR3nt: TGTGCCAGCAGTTGGACAGGGGGCAATCAGCCCCAGCATTTT; CDR3aa: CASSWTGGNQPQHF
v_gene: TRBV9; j_gene: TRBJ2-3; len: 17; abundance: .; d_gene: TRBD2; CDR3nt: TGTGCCAGCAGCGTAGAGGCTAGCGGGGGGGGTAGAGATACGCAGTATTTT; CDR3aa: CASSVEASGGGRDTQYF
v_gene: TRBV6-1; j_gene: TRBJ2-7; len: 12; abundance: .; d_gene: .; CDR3nt: TGTGCCAGCAGATTAAGCAACTACGAGCAGTACTTC; CDR3aa: CASRLSNYEQYF
v_gene: TRBV29-1; j_gene: TRBJ1-2; len: 12; abundance: .; d_gene: .; CDR3nt: TGCAGCGTTCAAACAGGGACACGCGGCTACCCCTTC; CDR3aa: CSVQTGTRGYPF
v_gene: TRBV13; j_gene: TRBJ2-7; len: 14; abundance: .; d_gene: .; CDR3nt: TGTGCCAGCAGCTCCCGGGATCTCTCCTACGAGCAGTACTTC; CDR3aa: CASSSRDLSYEQYF
v_gene: TRBV9; j_gene: TRBJ1-2; len: 15; abundance: few; d_gene: .; CDR3nt: TGTGCCAGCAGCGCCACGACGGGTTCTAACTATGGCTACACCTTC; CDR3aa: CASSATTGSNYGYTF
v_gene: TRBV12-5; j_gene: TRBJ2-5; len: 16; abundance: few; d_gene: TRBD1; CDR3nt: TGTGCTAGTGGTTGGGGGGACAGGGGTAACCAAGAGACCCAGTACTTC; CDR3aa: CASGWGDRGNQETQYF
v_gene: TRBV5-1; j_gene: TRBJ2-3; len: 16; abundance: .; d_gene: TRBD2; CDR3nt: TGCGCCAGCAGACGACTAGCGGGAGGGCCGGTAGATACGCAGTATTTT; CDR3aa: CASRRLAGGPVDTQYF
v_gene: TRBV6-1; j_gene: TRBJ1-2; len: 13; abundance: few; d_gene: .; CDR3nt: TGTGCCAGCAGTGTTTCAGGGTATGGGGGCTACACCTTC; CDR3aa: CASSVSGYGGYTF
v_gene: TRBV5-4; j_gene: TRBJ2-1; len: 15; abundance: once; d_gene: .; CDR3nt: TGTGCCAGCAGTCTGGGGCTAGCGAACAACAATGAGCAGTTCTTC; CDR3aa: CASSLGLANNNEQFF
v_gene: TRBV5-1; j_gene: TRBJ2-2; len: 14; abundance: .; d_gene: TRBD2; CDR3nt: TGCGCCAGCAGCCTAACGGGGGGTGCCGGGGAGCTGTTTTTT; CDR3aa: CASSLTGGAGELFF
v_gene: TRBV19; j_gene: TRBJ1-4; len: 12; abundance: .; d_gene: .; CDR3nt: TGTGCCAGTAGCCCGGGGGGCCCAGTTGTGTTTTTT; CDR3aa: CASSPGGPVVFF
v_gene: TRBV28; j_gene: TRBJ2-4; len: 13; abundance: .; d_gene: .; CDR3nt: TGTGCCAGCAGTTTAGAGGTCGAGAAGTATCAGTACTTC; CDR3aa: CASSLEVEKYQYF
v_gene: TRBV7-9; j_gene: TRBJ1-1; len: 12; abundance: few; d_gene: .; CDR3nt: TGTGCCAGCAGCTTCGGGAACACTGAAGCTTTCTTT; CDR3aa: CASSFGNTEAFF
v_gene: TRBV19; j_gene: TRBJ2-3; len: 15; abundance: .; d_gene: .; CDR3nt: TGTGCCAGTAGTATACGGCTAGTCGATACAGATACGCAGTATTTT; CDR3aa: CASSIRLVDTDTQYF
v_gene: TRBV15; j_gene: TRBJ2-7; len: 15; abundance: .; d_gene: .; CDR3nt: TGTGCCACCAGCAGAGATGCGGTAGGGGGGGACGAGCAGTACTTC; CDR3aa: CATSRDAVGGDEQYF
v_gene: TRBV19; j_gene: TRBJ1-1; len: 13; abundance: .; d_gene: .; CDR3nt: TGTGCCAGTAGACAGGTGTCCGTCACTGAAGCTTTCTTT; CDR3aa: CASRQVSVTEAFF
v_gene: TRBV10-3; j_gene: TRBJ2-3; len: 14; abundance: .; d_gene: TRBD2; CDR3nt: TGTGCCGTAAGGACTAGCGGGAGGACAGATACGCAGTATTTT; CDR3aa: CAVRTSGRTDTQYF
v_gene: TRBV5-1; j_gene: TRBJ2-2; len: 15; abundance: .; d_gene: .; CDR3nt: TGCGCCAGCAGCCCTAGGGGTATGAACACCGGGGAGCTGTTTTTT; CDR3aa: CASSPRGMNTGELFF
v_gene: TRBV28; j_gene: TRBJ2-7; len: 11; abundance: .; d_gene: .; CDR3nt: TGTGCCAGCAGTAAAGTGCGCGAGCAGTACTTC; CDR3aa: CASSKVREQYF
v_gene: TRBV5-4; j_gene: TRBJ2-7; len: 13; abundance: few; d_gene: TRBD2; CDR3nt: TGTGCCAGTAGACTAGCGGGGGACTACGAGCAGTACTTC; CDR3aa: CASRLAGDYEQYF
v_gene: TRBV2; j_gene: TRBJ1-2; len: 12; abundance: .; d_gene: .; CDR3nt: TGTGCCAGCAGTGTGACAGTTTATGGCTACACCTTC; CDR3aa: CASSVTVYGYTF
v_gene: TRBV7-9; j_gene: TRBJ1-1; len: 14; abundance: .; d_gene: .; CDR3nt: TGTGCCAGCAGCTTAGTAGCCAGGGACACTGAAGCTTTCTTT; CDR3aa: CASSLVARDTEAFF
v_gene: TRBV7-3; j_gene: TRBJ1-2; len: 13; abundance: .; d_gene: TRBD1; CDR3nt: TGTGCCAGCAGCGAGGGACAGAACTATGGCTACACCTTC; CDR3aa: CASSEGQNYGYTF
v_gene: TRBV7-2; j_gene: TRBJ2-2; len: 12; abundance: .; d_gene: .; CDR3nt: TGTGCCAGCAGCCCAGGAGGCGGGGAGCTGTTTTTT; CDR3aa: CASSPGGGELFF
v_gene: TRBV6-4; j_gene: TRBJ2-3; len: 15; abundance: .; d_gene: TRBD2; CDR3nt: TGTGCCAGCAGTATGGCGGGAGGGTCCCCAGATACGCAGTATTTT; CDR3aa: CASSMAGGSPDTQYF
v_gene: TRBV5-8; j_gene: TRBJ1-1; len: 12; abundance: .; d_gene: .; CDR3nt: TGTGCCAGCAGCATACAGAGCACTGAAGCTTTCTTT; CDR3aa: CASSIQSTEAFF
v_gene: TRBV7-2; j_gene: TRBJ2-7; len: 14; abundance: few; d_gene: .; CDR3nt: TGTGCCAGCAGCCCCGAAGTCAGCTCCTACGAGCAGTACTTC; CDR3aa: CASSPEVSSYEQYF
v_gene: TRBV30; j_gene: TRBJ1-2; len: 13; abundance: .; d_gene: TRBD1; CDR3nt: TGTGCCTGGAGACAGGGGGCGATCTATGGCTACACCTTC; CDR3aa: CAWRQGAIYGYTF
v_gene: TRBV30; j_gene: TRBJ1-1; len: 13; abundance: few; d_gene: .; CDR3nt: TGTGCCTGGAGTGTACCGGGGAACACTGAAGCTTTCTTT; CDR3aa: CAWSVPGNTEAFF
v_gene: TRBV21-1; j_gene: TRBJ2-7; len: 15; abundance: few; d_gene: .; CDR3nt: TGTGCCAGCAGCAAAGTCCTGCAGGGATCCAACGAGCAGTACTTC; CDR3aa: CASSKVLQGSNEQYF
v_gene: TRBV4-2; j_gene: TRBJ2-7; len: 16; abundance: .; d_gene: TRBD2; CDR3nt: TGTGCCAGCAGCCAAGATCCGGGTAGCGGGTCCCACGAGCAGTACTTC; CDR3aa: CASSQDPGSGSHEQYF
v_gene: TRBV7-9; j_gene: TRBJ1-1; len: 14; abundance: .; d_gene: .; CDR3nt: TGTGCCAGCAGCTTAGCAAGGGGGAACACTGAAGCTTTCTTT; CDR3aa: CASSLARGNTEAFF
v_gene: TRBV5-1; j_gene: TRBJ1-1; len: 16; abundance: .; d_gene: .; CDR3nt: TGCGCCAGCAGCCCCGTCGGTAGGGGAGGGAACACTGAAGCTTTCTTT; CDR3aa: CASSPVGRGGNTEAFF
v_gene: TRBV7-2; j_gene: TRBJ2-3; len: 17; abundance: .; d_gene: .; CDR3nt: TGTGCCAGCAGCTCGACTTGGCCGAACCCCCCGCCGGATACGCAGTATTTT; CDR3aa: CASSSTWPNPPPDTQYF
v_gene: TRBV7-9; j_gene: TRBJ2-7; len: 14; abundance: .; d_gene: .; CDR3nt: TGTGCCAGCAGCTTAGAGGGGAAAAATTACGAGCAGTACTTC; CDR3aa: CASSLEGKNYEQYF
v_gene: TRBV21-1; j_gene: TRBJ1-2; len: 17; abundance: .; d_gene: .; CDR3nt: TGTGCCAGCAGCAAAGGGGGATGGGACAGGACCGACTATGGCTACACCTTC; CDR3aa: CASSKGGWDRTDYGYTF
v_gene: TRBV7-9; j_gene: TRBJ1-4; len: 12; abundance: .; d_gene: .; CDR3nt: TGTGCCAGCAGTCGAACGCAGGGTAAACTGTTTTTT; CDR3aa: CASSRTQGKLFF
v_gene: TRBV11-3; j_gene: TRBJ2-5; len: 14; abundance: once; d_gene: .; CDR3nt: TGTGCCAGCAGCTCCCGACTAGATGGAGAGACCCAGTACTTC; CDR3aa: CASSSRLDGETQYF